Below, 8 T cell receptor beta chains from the same sample are listed, as sequenced in a study of cytomegalovirus exposure and HLA in healthy donors. The study ran its PCR with 60 Vbeta and 13 Jbeta primers. Assay: immunoSEQ multiplex PCR; the TCRdb copy retains only in-frame clones and omits some. The sample holds 75,000 to 95,000 clones; over 75% are singletons and the top ten take approximately 4%. The specimen was PBMCs. The receptors come from a male donor in good health and CMV-seropositive.

V and J are TRBV4-1 and TRBJ2-2; 7 bases align to TRBD1. This CDR3 region has 17 residues. CDR1 is MGHRA and CDR2 is YSYEKL in the germline V gene. J gave up 4 bases and V 4 bases, and 12 bases lay outside the gene matches. The CDR3: CASSRSEGATGTGELFF. The CDR3 coding sequence is TGCGCCAGCAGCCGGAGTGAGGGGGCCACGGGCACCGGGGAGCTGTTTTTT.

This chain connects TRBV5-8 to TRBJ2-5, with 15 nucleotides matching TRBD2. The CDR3 covers 17 residues. From germline, CDR1 is SGHTS and CDR2 YDEGEE. V was clipped by 4 bases and J by 1 base; unmatched bases: 5. CDR3 nucleotides: TGTGCCAGCAGCGAGGGACTAGCGGGGGGCGTCCAAGAGACCCAGTACTTC. Amino acid sequence: CASSEGLAGGVQETQYF.

The chain links TRBV18 to TRBJ1-1; D might be TRBD1 (6 bases). Germline V gene sequence: CDR1 KGHSH, CDR2 LQKENI. The CDR3 totals 16 residues. V lost 1 base and J lost 0, with 12 bases in between. CDR3 sequence: CASSPLKQGLNTEAFF. The CDR3 nucleotides are TGTGCCAGCTCACCACTAAAACAGGGTTTGAACACTGAAGCTTTCTTT.

The rearrangement links TRBV7-2 to TRBJ2-5, with 7 bases fitting TRBD1. Germline V gene data show CDR1 as SGHTA and CDR2 as FQGNSA. After removal of 4 bases from V and 4 bases from J, the junction contained 9 bases not matched to a gene. This CDR3 is 15 amino acids long. Here the CDR3 DNA reads TGTGCCAGCAGCTCGGGCAGGGGGATGGTAGAGACCCAGTACTTC. It encodes CASSSGRGMVETQYF.

This rearrangement joins TRBV27 to TRBJ2-7; 8 nucleotides line up with TRBD1. The V gene end was trimmed by 4 bases and the J gene end by 6 bases; junction bases not matched to a gene: 14. This CDR3 has 16 residues. Germline-derived CDR1 and CDR2 are MNHEY and SMNVEV (reference sequence). The DNA for the CDR3 is TGTGCCAGCAGTTCTAGGTCCACCCACACAGGGGGCGAGCAGTACTTC. Encoded protein: CASSSRSTHTGGEQYF.

The chain has TRBV18 and TRBJ1-1, with TRBD1 as a possible D gene (6 bases). This CDR3 contains 13 residues. The germline V gene has CDR1 KGHSH and CDR2 LQKENI. Trimming took off 6 bases at V and 4 bases at J, with 12 bases between the two ends. In nucleotides, the CDR3 is TGTGCCAGCTCGCTTACAGGGAGCACTGAAGCTTTCTTT. It is translated as CASSLTGSTEAFF.

This clone was counted a single time. CDR3 region: CASSHQTTGDYGYTF. The CDR3 DNA follows: TGTGCCAGCAGCCACCAAACTACAGGGGACTATGGCTACACCTTC. The chain employs TRBV6-5 and TRBJ1-2; 7 bases are shared with TRBD1. Germline V CDR1 and CDR2: MNHEY, SVGAGI. With V trimmed by 6 bases and J by 3 bases, 10 bases remained unmatched. This CDR3 region has 15 residues.

V gene TRBV6-6 combines with J gene TRBJ1-2; TRBD1 might be the D (6 bases). The CDR3 spans 13 residues. Trimming stripped 6 bases from V and 8 bases from J, with 16 bases between. The germline V gene encodes CDR1 MNHNY and CDR2 SVGAGI (reference sequence). CDR3 bases: TGTGCCAGCAGCCAAAGGGGCCAGGGGGGCTACACCTTC. It is translated as CASSQRGQGGYTF.